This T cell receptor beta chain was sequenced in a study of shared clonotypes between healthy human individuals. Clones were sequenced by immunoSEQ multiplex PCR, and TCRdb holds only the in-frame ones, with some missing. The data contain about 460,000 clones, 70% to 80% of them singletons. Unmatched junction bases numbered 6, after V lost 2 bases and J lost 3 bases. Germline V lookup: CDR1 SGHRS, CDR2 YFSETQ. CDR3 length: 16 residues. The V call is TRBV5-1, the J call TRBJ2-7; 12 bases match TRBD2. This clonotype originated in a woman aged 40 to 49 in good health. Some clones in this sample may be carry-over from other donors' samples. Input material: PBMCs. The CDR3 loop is CASSFRTSGENYEQYF. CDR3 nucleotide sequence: TGCGCCAGCAGCTTCCGGACTAGCGGGGAAAACTACGAGCAGTACTTC.